This T cell receptor (beta chain) was profiled in a study of T cell repertoires in cytomegalovirus infection. Study-level information: Both CMV infection and a matching HLA type were indicated by public TCR beta signatures.

MiXCR, applied by TCRdb to the reads, yields one record per CDR3 protein. The table lists 450,000 to 650,000 distinct CDR3 sequences, roughly 43% of them singletons. CDR1 and CDR2 (germline): SNHLY, FYNNEI. There are 13 residues in the CDR3. J was trimmed by 4 bases and V by 7 bases; bases with no gene match: 6. This clonotype was observed a few times. Its antigen is not identified. The sequencing here drew on cultured PBMCs, taken from culture after CMV antigen stimulation. This chain links TRBV2 with TRBJ1-1; 7 bases map to TRBD1. The receptor comes from a human donor in good health (CMV status not recorded). Some clones in this sample may be carry-over from other donors' samples. The DNA of the CDR3 is TGTGCCAGCAACCCACAGGGGATCACTGAAGCTTTCTTT. This translates into CASNPQGITEAFF.